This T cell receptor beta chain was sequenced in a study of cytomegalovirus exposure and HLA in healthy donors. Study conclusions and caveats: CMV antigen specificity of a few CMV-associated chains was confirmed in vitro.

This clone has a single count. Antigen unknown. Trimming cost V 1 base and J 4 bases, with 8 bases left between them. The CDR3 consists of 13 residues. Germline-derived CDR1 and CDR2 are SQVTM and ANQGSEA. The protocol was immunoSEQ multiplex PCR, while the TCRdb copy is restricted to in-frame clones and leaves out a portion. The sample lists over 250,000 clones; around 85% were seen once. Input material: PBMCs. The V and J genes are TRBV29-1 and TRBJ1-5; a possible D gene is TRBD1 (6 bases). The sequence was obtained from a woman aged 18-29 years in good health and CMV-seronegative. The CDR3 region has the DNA TGCAGCGTTGAAGGGGGGACAAATCAGCCCCAGCATTTT. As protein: CSVEGGTNQPQHF.